The 5 T cell receptor beta chains presented below share a single source sample, sequenced in a study of blood T cell repertoires in COVID-19. Sequenced by immunoSEQ multiplex PCR; TCRdb stores in-frame clones only, minus some. This sample has about 95,000 clones, with roughly 90% found just once. The sample comprised peripheral blood. The receptors originated from a man between 50 and 59 years old with COVID-19, enrolled during active disease.

This clone showed up just once. This sequence joins TRBV4-1 and TRBJ1-6, with D possibly matching TRBD1 (5 bases). V was cut by 5 bases and J by 15 bases, with 11 bases left in between. This CDR3 is 11 amino acids long. Per germline, CDR1 MGHRA and CDR2 YSYEKL. The CDR3 DNA is TGCGCCAGCAGCGGCCCCGGGGGCCTCCACTTT. Protein product: CASSGPGGLHF.

The chain recombines TRBV6-5 with TRBJ2-5; no clear D gene. The CDR3 extends over 14 amino acids. V lost 4 bases and J lost 5, with 14 bases in between. Per the germline V gene, CDR1 is MNHEY and CDR2 is SVGAGI. The CDR3 region is CASSFAFSRETQYF. CDR3 coding DNA: TGTGCCAGCAGTTTCGCGTTTAGCCGGGAGACCCAGTACTTC.

In its sample, this clone was seen once. V usage is TRBV30 and J usage is TRBJ2-5; 12 bases fit TRBD2. Trimming cost V 3 bases and J 5 bases; bases outside gene matches: 7. The CDR3 extends over 15 amino acids. Germline CDR1 and CDR2: GTSNPN and SVGIG (reference sequence). CDR3 protein: CAWRRTSGVGETQYF. The CDR3 DNA follows: TGTGCCTGGAGACGGACTAGCGGGGTTGGTGAGACCCAGTACTTC.

This clone was observed a single time. The J gene is TRBJ2-3, the V gene TRBV5-1; 11 bases are shared with TRBD2. CDR1 is SGHRS, CDR2 YFSETQ, per germline. This CDR3 comprises 16 residues. With 2 bases clipped from V and 5 bases from J, the junction kept 7 bases outside the gene matches. The CDR3 here is CASSLPTSGVEDTQYF. CDR3 bases: TGCGCCAGCAGCTTACCGACTAGCGGGGTAGAAGATACGCAGTATTTT.

This chain joins TRBV5-6 and TRBJ1-6; 7 nucleotides match TRBD1. In germline, CDR1 is SGHDT, CDR2 YYEEEE. The CDR3 runs 15 residues. V shed 4 bases, J shed 9 bases, and the junction held 10 bases outside the gene matches. CDR3 amino acids: CASSPNGRGLSPLHF. The CDR3 nucleotides read TGTGCCAGCAGCCCAAACGGGAGGGGGCTTTCACCCCTCCACTTT.